A single sample is the source of the 9 T cell receptor beta chains below, sequenced in a study of control samples from healthy donors and cancer patients. The method was immunoSEQ multiplex PCR; TCRdb's version includes in-frame clones alone and lacks a portion of them. The sample has some 7,200 clones; 82% are singletons. Material: PBMCs. The receptors here all came from a man between 65 and 79 years old with lung cancer.

This sequence joins TRBV4-3 and TRBJ1-1, with TRBD1 matching over 8 bases. Germline-derived CDR1 and CDR2 are LGHNA and YSLEER. The V gene end was trimmed by 4 bases and the J gene end by 4 bases; junction bases not matched to a gene: 2. The CDR3 spans 13 residues. The CDR3: CASSRTGGTEAFF. The CDR3 nucleotides are TGCGCCAGCAGCCGAACAGGGGGCACTGAAGCTTTCTTT.

This sequence joins TRBV2 and TRBJ1-2; D unresolved. V gave up 4 bases and J gave up 5 bases, with 14 bases separating them. The CDR3 contains 14 residues. Germline CDR1 and CDR2: SNHLY and FYNNEI. This CDR3 reads CASSARRAGYGYTF. For the CDR3, the DNA is TGTGCCAGCAGTGCGCGACGGGCTGGATATGGCTACACCTTC.

This sequence joins TRBV9 and TRBJ1-1; D not certain. The CDR3 loop spans 13 amino acids. CDR1 and CDR2 (germline): SGDLS, YYNGEE. Trimming cost V 0 bases and J 3 bases, with 6 bases left between them. The CDR3 reads CASSVALDTEAFF. In DNA form, the CDR3 reads TGTGCCAGCAGCGTAGCCCTTGACACTGAAGCTTTCTTT.

The chain combines TRBV4-3 with TRBJ2-5, with a possible D match to TRBD2 (6 bases). V was clipped by 2 bases and J by 1 base, with 8 bases between them. The germline CDR1 and CDR2 sequences are LGHNA and YSLEER. The CDR3 loop spans 14 amino acids. In DNA form, the CDR3 reads TGCGCCAGCAGCCAATCACTAGCCCAAGAGACCCAGTACTTC. Translated, it gives CASSQSLAQETQYF.

V is TRBV5-5 and J is TRBJ1-4; the D is unclear. The germline V and J ends were trimmed by 2 bases and 2 bases, with 10 bases remaining between them. Germline loops: CDR1 SGHKS, CDR2 YYEKEE (reference sequence). CDR3 size: 15 residues. In nucleotides, the CDR3 is TGTGCCAGCAGCTTTATGGGTTCCACTAATGAAAAACTGTTTTTT. It translates to CASSFMGSTNEKLFF.

The rearrangement links TRBV11-2 to TRBJ2-7; the D is unclear. V was clipped by 3 bases and J by 1 base, with 10 bases between them. This CDR3 spans 14 amino acids. Germline V gene data show CDR1 as SGHAT and CDR2 as FQNNGV. The CDR3 loop reads CASSLGSNSYEQYF. The CDR3 DNA reads as TGTGCCAGCAGCTTGGGCAGCAATTCCTACGAGCAGTACTTC.

This clone has only one observation. This rearrangement joins TRBV27 to TRBJ1-1; D ambiguous. The CDR3 runs to 15 residues. Germline lookup yields CDR1 MNHEY and CDR2 SMNVEV (reference sequence). Deletions cut 1 base from V and 1 base from J, with 10 bases between. The CDR3 spells CASSLYPDGNTEAFF. The CDR3 region has the DNA TGTGCCAGCAGTTTATACCCGGACGGGAACACTGAAGCTTTCTTT.

The chain employs TRBV5-1 and TRBJ1-3; D gene ambiguous. Trimming cost V 0 bases and J 3 bases, with 10 bases left between them. This CDR3 has 15 amino acids. Germline CDR1 is SGHRS and CDR2 is YFSETQ. The CDR3 region is CASSLDGRDGNTIYF. The CDR3 bases are TGCGCCAGCAGCTTGGATGGGAGGGATGGAAACACCATATATTTT.

CDR3 DNA: TGTGCCAGCAGGGGGCCTTTCGGCAATGAGCAGTTCTTC. Translating gives CASRGPFGNEQFF. This chain joins TRBV27 and TRBJ2-1; tentative D call: TRBD1 (5 bases). Germline loops: CDR1 MNHEY, CDR2 SMNVEV (reference sequence). This CDR3 contains 13 residues. V was trimmed by 6 bases and J by 6 bases, leaving 12 bases between them.